The TCR beta chain described here comes from a study of post-analysis software for immune sequencing data. The CDR3 spans 14 residues. CDR1 and CDR2 from the germline V gene are SGHVS and FNYEAQ. V was clipped by 3 bases and J by 0 bases, with 8 bases between them. Prepared TCR beta cDNA libraries contained unique molecular identifiers. Some 500,000 cDNA molecules were recovered from an input of about 0.9 to 11 million T cells. A single record per CDR3 protein comes from TCRdb applying MiXCR to the PCR reads. The sample holds roughly 580,000 distinct CDR3 sequences, roughly 40% seen once. This clonotype has only a few counts. Antigen: not known. Findings and limits, study-wide: Roughly five TRBV segments appeared more often in patients than in controls, and TRBV5-6, TRBV5-1 and TRBV20-1 were among these. With F measure, samples from one preparation batch clustered together strongly. Versus controls, multiple sclerosis patients showed significantly lower diversity (normalized Chao1).

The receptor was isolated from a girl under 18 with multiple sclerosis. The chain joins TRBV7-6 to TRBJ2-5; D is undetermined. Sequences were obtained from blood. The CDR3 loop is CASSLGQNQETQYF. The CDR3 region has the DNA TGTGCCAGCAGCTTGGGCCAGAACCAAGAGACCCAGTACTTC.